These 30 T cell receptor beta chains came from one sample sequenced in a study of blood T cell repertoires in COVID-19. Some clones are missing from TCRdb's copy, which holds only in-frame ones; the method was immunoSEQ multiplex PCR. The sample yields around 250,000 clones, 84% seen once. Material: peripheral blood. The receptors come from a woman aged 40 to 55 who had recovered from COVID-19.

The chain couples TRBV4-2 to TRBJ2-7; D is perhaps TRBD1 (8 bases). Between the trimmed V and J ends, which lost 5 bases and 6 bases, there was a span of 17 bases. Germline V lookup: CDR1 LGHNA, CDR2 YNFKEQ. The CDR3 has 14 amino acids. The CDR3 bases are TGTGCCAGCAGCACTTCGACAGGGGAGGGCGAGCAGTACTTC. Protein product: CASSTSTGEGEQYF.

The J gene is TRBJ2-3, the V gene TRBV5-1; TRBD2 matches at 7 bases. Germline CDR1 reads SGHRS; CDR2 reads YFSETQ. Trimming removed 0 bases from V and 6 bases from J; junction bases left unmatched: 4. The CDR3 has 14 amino acids. CDR3 bases: TGCGCCAGCAGCTTGGACGGGGGGAGGGATACGCAGTATTTT. As protein: CASSLDGGRDTQYF.

The V call is TRBV28, the J call TRBJ1-5, with TRBD1 identical over 7 bases. The germline V gene has CDR1 MDHEN and CDR2 SYDVKM. This CDR3 spans 17 amino acids. V lost 4 bases and J lost 1; bases outside the gene matches: 10. For the CDR3, the DNA is TGTGCCAGCAGTTCCCGACAGGGTTCCCAGAGCAATCAGCCCCAGCATTTT. Its protein is CASSSRQGSQSNQPQHF.

The chain uses TRBV25-1 and TRBJ2-7; unclear D gene. The CDR3 contains 13 residues. Germline V gene data show CDR1 as MGHDK and CDR2 as SYGVNS. Trimming left V 2 bases short and J 5 bases short, with 10 bases between. The CDR3 sequence is CASSEVVENEQYF. The CDR3 DNA follows: TGTGCCAGCAGTGAAGTAGTAGAAAACGAGCAGTACTTC.

The rearrangement joins TRBV12-3 or TRBV12-4 to TRBJ2-1; weak D call: TRBD2 (6 bases). V dropped 0 bases and J dropped 10 bases, with 7 bases sitting between them. The CDR3 extends over 12 amino acids. The CDR3: CASSLALAEQFF. CDR3 in DNA: TGTGCCAGCAGTTTAGCCCTAGCGGAGCAGTTCTTC.

This chain connects TRBV6-5 to TRBJ2-7, with D unclear. With 7 bases removed from V and 3 bases from J, the gap between germline ends came to 16 bases. This CDR3 has 14 amino acids. From germline, CDR1 is MNHEY and CDR2 SVGAGI. CDR3 region: CASKRSPTLYEQYF. The CDR3 nucleotides are TGTGCCAGCAAGAGGTCGCCGACCCTCTACGAGCAGTACTTC.

The rearrangement links TRBV19 to TRBJ1-5, with 9 bases that match TRBD1. V shed 5 bases, J shed 3 bases, and the junction held 11 bases outside the gene matches. Germline V CDR1 and CDR2: LNHDA, SQIVND (reference sequence). The CDR3 is made up of 17 amino acids. The CDR3 region is CASSSLPGTGYNQPQHF. CDR3 nucleotides: TGTGCCAGTAGTTCCCTACCCGGGACAGGGTACAATCAGCCCCAGCATTTT.

The V and J genes are TRBV11-2 and TRBJ2-5; D uncertain. CDR1 and CDR2 from the germline V gene are SGHAT and FQNNGV. This CDR3 is 11 amino acids long. The V and J ends lost 2 bases and 10 bases respectively, with 8 bases between them. The CDR3 is CASSLREYQYF. DNA of the CDR3: TGTGCCAGCAGCTTAAGAGAATACCAGTACTTC.

This clone was found many times. V is TRBV7-8 and J is TRBJ1-6, with D uncertain. Trimming pared 1 base from V and 11 bases from J, leaving 6 bases between. CDR3 length: 12 residues. Germline CDR1 is SGHVS and CDR2 is FQNEAQ. The CDR3 protein is CASSLDRAPLHF. The CDR3 DNA sequence: TGTGCCAGCAGCTTAGACAGAGCACCCCTCCACTTT.

The genes are TRBV15 and TRBJ1-3; D unclear. The CDR3 runs to 16 residues. Trimming pared 0 bases from V and 0 bases from J, leaving 9 bases between. The germline V gene has CDR1 LNHNV and CDR2 YYDKDF (reference sequence). This chain's CDR3 is CATSRDPRSSGNTIYF. As DNA, the CDR3 is TGTGCCACCAGCAGAGATCCCCGGAGCTCTGGAAACACCATATATTTT.

This clone has a handful of counts. The J gene is TRBJ1-5, the V gene TRBV2, with D unclear. The CDR3 spans 14 residues. The V end was cut by 4 bases, the J end by 5 bases, with 12 bases between. Germline V lookup: CDR1 SNHLY, CDR2 FYNNEI. CDR3 amino acids: CASSGNSIYQPQHF. The CDR3 DNA is TGTGCCAGCAGTGGGAACAGCATTTATCAGCCCCAGCATTTT.

In this sample, this clone turned up once. This rearrangement joins TRBV11-3 to TRBJ2-3; TRBD2 aligns across 7 bases. The V gene's germline CDR1 is SGHNT and CDR2 YENEEA. This CDR3 is built from 14 residues. Trimming cost V 5 bases and J 6 bases; bases outside gene matches: 8. The CDR3 here is CASSGRGEADTQYF. CDR3 in DNA: TGTGCCAGCAGCGGGAGGGGAGAGGCGGATACGCAGTATTTT.

This chain uses TRBV7-9 with TRBJ2-5, with D possibly matching TRBD1 (6 bases). CDR3 length equals 15 residues. The germline V gene encodes CDR1 SEHNR and CDR2 FQNEAQ (reference sequence). Deletions cut 7 bases from V and 2 bases from J, with 17 bases between. CDR3 protein: CASTPKGQRQETQYF. DNA for the CDR3: TGTGCCAGCACCCCGAAAGGACAGAGACAAGAGACCCAGTACTTC.

Regarding this clone: Germline is not matched at one junction end, which may reflect a read error. The chain links TRBV2 to TRBJ2-3; D uncertain. Per germline, CDR1 SNHLY and CDR2 FYNNEI. The CDR3 is 14 residues long. DNA of the CDR3: TGTGCCGGCAGCACAGATACGCTGGCGAACCTGGAGTATTTT. It is translated as CAGSTDTLANLEYF. Using reference TRBV2 and TRBJ2-3 for the parts outside the CDR3, the full variable domain is EPEVTQTPSHQVTQMGQEVILRCVPISNHLYFYWYRQILGQKVEFLVSFYNNEISEKSEIFDDQFSVERPDGSNFTLKIRSTKLEDSAMYFCAGSTDTLANLEYFGPGTRLTVL.

The CDR3 protein is CASSRSHNEQFF. The CDR3 DNA sequence: TGTGCCAGCAGTAGGAGCCACAATGAGCAGTTCTTC. V and J are TRBV7-9 and TRBJ2-1; D call uncertain. V was pared by 6 bases and J by 5 bases, with 8 bases between. The CDR3 totals 12 residues. Germline loops: CDR1 SEHNR, CDR2 FQNEAQ (reference sequence).

The chain employs TRBV9 and TRBJ1-4, with D tentatively TRBD1 (5 bases). Germline V gene sequence: CDR1 SGDLS, CDR2 YYNGEE. This CDR3 has 15 amino acids. Trimming cost V 1 base and J 7 bases, with 14 bases left between them. The CDR3 DNA reads TGTGCCAGCAGCGTATCGAACAGTCAGGGTGAAAAACTGTTTTTT. Its translation is CASSVSNSQGEKLFF.

The V and J genes are TRBV18 and TRBJ2-7; 10 bases map to TRBD1. V lost 3 bases to trimming and J lost 5 bases; unmatched junction nucleotides: 7. Germline lookup yields CDR1 KGHSH and CDR2 LQKENI. The CDR3 has 15 amino acids. CDR3 in DNA: TGTGCCAGCTCACCGACCGGGACAGGGGACCACGAGCAGTACTTC. It codes for CASSPTGTGDHEQYF.

V and J are TRBV7-9 and TRBJ2-5; possible D gene TRBD2, 5 bases. CDR1 and CDR2 (germline): SEHNR, FQNEAQ (reference sequence). With 8 bases removed from V and 5 bases from J, the gap between germline ends came to 12 bases. This CDR3 has 12 amino acids. CDR3 protein: CASSRVVETQYF. The CDR3 DNA sequence: TGTGCCAGCTCGAGGGTTGTGGAGACCCAGTACTTC.

V gene TRBV11-2 combines with J gene TRBJ1-1; D might be TRBD1 (5 bases). Trimming took off 5 bases at V and 8 bases at J, with 9 bases between the two ends. Germline CDR1 is SGHAT and CDR2 is FQNNGV. The CDR3 contains 11 residues. The CDR3 sequence is CASSRYREAFF. The CDR3 coding sequence is TGTGCCAGCAGCCGATACAGGGAAGCTTTCTTT.

The rearrangement joins TRBV28 to TRBJ1-1; no clear D. Germline V gene data show CDR1 as MDHEN and CDR2 as SYDVKM. V lost 2 bases to trimming and J lost 3 bases, with 4 bases between them. This CDR3 is 12 amino acids long. The CDR3 DNA sequence: TGTGCCAGCAGTTTAGCGGACACTGAAGCTTTCTTT. Its protein product is CASSLADTEAFF.

The V call is TRBV5-4, the J call TRBJ1-6; D is unresolved. In germline, CDR1 is SGHNT, CDR2 YYREEE (reference sequence). V shed 4 bases and J shed 0 bases, with 11 bases lying between them. The CDR3 spans 16 residues. The CDR3 sequence: CASSVDGSSYNSPLHF. The CDR3 coding sequence is TGTGCCAGCAGCGTGGACGGGAGCTCCTATAATTCACCCCTCCACTTT.

V gene TRBV28 combines with J gene TRBJ2-3; 14 bases fit TRBD2. This CDR3 region has 16 residues. Trimming at V came to 6 bases and at J to 2 bases, leaving 4 bases not matched to a gene. The V gene's germline CDR1 is MDHEN and CDR2 SYDVKM. The DNA for the CDR3 is TGTGCCAGCAGAGGGACTAGCGGGGGCATCACAGATACGCAGTATTTT. It translates to CASRGTSGGITDTQYF.

The chain has TRBV9 and TRBJ1-1, with D hard to call. This CDR3 is 14 amino acids long. V lost 0 bases and J 1 base, leaving 7 bases between the germline ends. Germline CDR1 SGDLS, CDR2 YYNGEE. CDR3 nucleotide sequence: TGTGCCAGCAGCGTAGTGGCACAGAACACTGAAGCTTTCTTT. Amino acids: CASSVVAQNTEAFF.

The gene calls are TRBV2 and TRBJ1-2; TRBD1 aligns across 8 bases. The CDR3 is 12 amino acids. The J segment lost 7 bases and the V segment lost 6 bases, leaving 4 bases of the junction unmatched. Germline V CDR1 and CDR2: SNHLY, FYNNEI. CDR3 in amino acids: CASRPDRAGYTF. The DNA of the CDR3 is TGTGCCAGCAGACCGGACAGGGCTGGCTACACCTTC.

This clone came up once. The rearrangement uses TRBV12-3 or TRBV12-4 and TRBJ2-3; D not certain. This CDR3 spans 12 amino acids. V shed 4 bases and J shed 1 base, with 3 bases lying between them. The CDR3 here is CASSSGTDTQYF. CDR3 DNA sequence: TGTGCCAGCAGTTCCGGCACAGATACGCAGTATTTT.

V is TRBV30 and J is TRBJ2-2, with unresolved D. CDR3 size: 13 residues. The ends were cut back, 4 bases at V and 6 bases at J, with 12 bases in the middle. Germline V gene data show CDR1 as GTSNPN and CDR2 as SVGIG (reference sequence). The CDR3 loop reads CAWITHRAGELFF. CDR3 DNA: TGTGCCTGGATAACCCATCGGGCCGGGGAGCTGTTTTTT. Based on the CDR3 plus reference TRBV30 and TRBJ2-2, the full variable domain is SQTIHQWPATLVQPVGSPLSLECTVEGTSNPNLYWYRQAAGRGLQLLFYSVGIGQISSEVPQNLSASRPQDRQFILSSKKLLLSDSGFYLCAWITHRAGELFFGEGSRLTVL.

This sequence joins TRBV7-8 and TRBJ1-6; a weak D match, TRBD1 (6 bases). The germline V gene encodes CDR1 SGHVS and CDR2 FQNEAQ. The CDR3 runs to 14 residues. V was clipped by 4 bases and J by 9 bases, with 13 bases between them. CDR3 bases: TGTGCCAGCAGCTGGGGGCTACTGAGTTCACCCCTCCACTTT. Amino acids: CASSWGLLSSPLHF.

The chain joins TRBV5-1 to TRBJ1-3; possible D gene TRBD1, 5 bases. Trimming removed 0 bases at V and 1 base at J, with 11 bases between. Germline CDR1 and CDR2: SGHRS and YFSETQ. The CDR3 is made up of 16 amino acids. The CDR3, as DNA: TGCGCCAGCAGCTTGGATTTGGCAGGGTCTGGAAACACCATATATTTT. Translated: CASSLDLAGSGNTIYF.

The gene calls are TRBV5-1 and TRBJ2-1, with D possibly being TRBD2 (6 bases). Trimming left V 4 bases short and J 0 bases short, with 20 bases between. The CDR3 runs 18 residues. Germline V gives CDR1 SGHRS, CDR2 YFSETQ. The CDR3 nucleotides read TGCGCCAGCAGCATCGGGACTTCTGCCCTGAGCTCCTACAATGAGCAGTTCTTC. Translation: CASSIGTSALSSYNEQFF.

The chain links TRBV5-4 to TRBJ2-2; TRBD2 is a possible D gene (5 bases). This CDR3 has 14 amino acids. Germline CDR1 SGHNT, CDR2 YYREEE (reference sequence). The V end was cut by 0 bases, the J end by 7 bases, with 10 bases between. The CDR3 is CASSLDSGIGELFF. The CDR3 DNA reads as TGTGCCAGCAGCTTGGATTCGGGGATCGGGGAGCTGTTTTTT. Full variable domain (rest looked up from reference TRBV5-4 and TRBJ2-2): ETGVTQSPTHLIKTRGQQVTLRCSSQSGHNTVSWYQQALGQGPQFIFQYYREEENGRGNFPPRFSGLQFPNYSSELNVNALELDDSALYLCASSLDSGIGELFFGEGSRLTVL.